These T cell receptor beta chains were read from a single sample in a study of regulatory T cells in long-lasting Graves disease. One entry per CDR3 protein, called by TCRdb with MiXCR from the multiplex PCR reads. Of roughly 610,000 distinct CDR3 sequences listed, about 15% are singletons. The sample was also linked to a second study, of T cells in Graves' hyperthyroidism and ophthalmopathy.

The starting material was peripheral blood mononuclear cells (PBMCs), obtained at new diagnosis, from a patient treated with antithyroid drugs. These receptors all come from a young woman with Graves disease. CDR3s include the opening cysteine and the closing phenylalanine or tryptophan. The D gene is left open where the match is weak. Part of the rows lack a size; the others show once, few, many or a class for expanded clones.

d_call j_call clone_size v_call cdr3_aa cdr3_nt
NA TRBJ2-7 many TRBV28 CASSWTGLGYEQYF TGTGCCAGCAGTTGGACGGGACTCGGATACGAGCAGTACTTC
TRBD2 TRBJ2-7 many TRBV27 CASSGIAGGQSYEQYF TGTGCCAGCAGTGGAATAGCGGGAGGGCAATCCTACGAGCAGTACTTC
TRBD1 TRBJ1-5 few TRBV27 CASSKTGDRGGGLQPQHF TGTGCCAGCAGTAAGACCGGAGACAGGGGCGGGGGGCTCCAGCCCCAGCATTTT
TRBD1 TRBJ1-5 NA TRBV19 CASSIRRGWDRTNQPQHF TGTGCCAGTAGTATCAGGCGGGGTTGGGACAGGACTAATCAGCCCCAGCATTTT
NA TRBJ2-7 few TRBV18 CASSPFQGDEQYF TGTGCCAGCTCACCGTTCCAGGGAGACGAGCAGTACTTC
NA TRBJ1-5 many TRBV7-2 CASSLMRGGSQPQHF TGTGCCAGCAGCTTAATGAGGGGAGGAAGTCAGCCCCAGCATTTT
NA TRBJ1-2 many TRBV28 CASVTVNYGYTF TGTGCCAGCGTGACAGTTAACTATGGCTACACCTTC
NA TRBJ1-2 NA TRBV20-1 CSASLRGRGYTF TGCAGTGCTAGTTTGAGGGGCCGCGGCTATACCTTC
NA TRBJ2-7 many TRBV2 CASSPTGFSEQYF TGTGCCAGCAGTCCCACAGGGTTCAGCGAGCAGTACTTC
NA TRBJ2-7 many TRBV12-3/TRBV12-4 CASSFRLAEQYF TGTGCCAGCAGTTTTCGGCTAGCAGAGCAGTACTTC
NA TRBJ2-4 few TRBV9 CASSAAVTQGGNIQYF TGTGCCAGCAGCGCCGCCGTCACACAGGGGGGGAACATTCAGTACTTC
TRBD2 TRBJ2-5 few TRBV7-8 CASSLAGYSGSPGETQYF TGTGCCAGCAGCTTAGCGGGGTATAGCGGGAGTCCTGGAGAGACCCAGTACTTC
NA TRBJ1-5 few TRBV18 CASSLDGVLQPQHF TGTGCCAGCTCTCTGGACGGCGTACTACAGCCCCAGCATTTT
NA TRBJ1-4 few TRBV3-1 CASSPRQNNPEKLFF TGTGCCAGCAGCCCAAGACAGAACAACCCTGAAAAACTGTTTTTT
NA TRBJ1-5 many TRBV12-3/TRBV12-4 CASSLNRYQPQHF TGTGCCAGCAGTTTGAATAGATATCAGCCCCAGCATTTT
NA TRBJ1-3 many TRBV6-5 CASSYDSYSGNTIYF TGTGCCAGCAGTTACGACTCCTACTCTGGAAACACCATATATTTT
TRBD1 TRBJ1-1 many TRBV7-6 CASSRTGVQGEAFF TGTGCCAGCAGCCGAACAGGGGTCCAGGGTGAAGCTTTCTTT
TRBD2 TRBJ2-1 many TRBV28 CASSLVAGQYNEQFF TGTGCCAGCAGTTTAGTAGCGGGGCAATACAATGAGCAGTTCTTC
NA TRBJ1-2 few TRBV19 CASSIIGENYGYTF TGTGCCAGTAGTATAATCGGGGAGAACTATGGCTACACCTTC
TRBD2 TRBJ2-7 many TRBV20-1 CSASRAVAGAYEQYF TGCAGTGCTAGTCGAGCCGTAGCGGGCGCCTACGAGCAGTACTTC
NA TRBJ1-2 few TRBV5-1 CASRYRDGLSGYTF TGCGCCAGCAGATACCGGGACGGCCTTAGTGGCTACACCTTC
NA TRBJ2-5 many TRBV28 CASSSSDFSTVIQETQYF TGTGCCAGCAGTTCCTCAGACTTCTCGACGGTTATCCAAGAGACCCAGTACTTC
NA TRBJ2-1 NA TRBV4-2 CASSQGLGEAYNEQFF TGTGCCAGCAGCCAAGGACTAGGGGAGGCCTACAATGAGCAGTTCTTC
NA TRBJ1-1 many TRBV10-3 CAISETAATANTEAFF TGTGCCATCAGTGAGACCGCCGCGACAGCGAACACTGAAGCTTTCTTT
NA TRBJ2-2 few TRBV27 CASSFVSDTGELFF TGTGCCAGCAGTTTCGTCAGTGACACCGGGGAGCTGTTTTTT